A selection of T cell receptor beta chains follows, all from one sample in a study of blood T cell repertoires in COVID-19. Assay: immunoSEQ multiplex PCR; the TCRdb copy retains only in-frame clones and omits some. The sample comprises about 170,000 clones, under 90% of which are singletons, and more than 14% rests with the top ten. The sample consisted of peripheral blood. The origin of the receptors is a woman between 65 and 79 years old with COVID-19, enrolled during active disease. CDR3s include the opening cysteine and the closing phenylalanine or tryptophan. A D gene is named only where the DNA matches it firmly. Clone size is given for some rows only: seen once, a few or many times, or a class if the clone is expanded.

cdr3_nt | cdr3_aa | clone_size | j_call | d_call | v_call
TGTGCCAGCAGCGTAGGGGGAGGGCCCACTGAAGCTTTCTTT | CASSVGGGPTEAFF | NA | TRBJ1-1 | NA | TRBV9
TGTGCCAGCTCAGTTCCCGGGACTAGCGGCACAGATACGCAGTATTTT | CASSVPGTSGTDTQYF | NA | TRBJ2-3 | TRBD2 | TRBV28
TGTGCCAGCAGCGCGGGGACAGGGTCCGGAAACACCATATATTTT | CASSAGTGSGNTIYF | NA | TRBJ1-3 | TRBD1 | TRBV11-2
TGTGCCAGCAGCTTTGCAGGGGGCGGCGAAAAACTGTTTTTT | CASSFAGGGEKLFF | NA | TRBJ1-4 | TRBD1 | TRBV5-6
TGCGCCAGCAGCCAAAGGGGCACTGAAGCTTTCTTT | CASSQRGTEAFF | NA | TRBJ1-1 | NA | TRBV5-1
TGTGCCAGCAGTCGACACCTGGGGGCGCTCGAAGGCTACACCTTC | CASSRHLGALEGYTF | NA | TRBJ1-2 | NA | TRBV28
TGTGCCAGCAGCTCTCTGGCGGATAATTCACCCCTCCACTTT | CASSSLADNSPLHF | NA | TRBJ1-6 | NA | TRBV28
TGTGCCTGGAGCAGACAGGGGAGCGAGACCCAGTACTTC | CAWSRQGSETQYF | NA | TRBJ2-5 | TRBD1 | TRBV30
TGTGCCAGCAGTGGAAACCAACTAGCGGGAAAGTTCTTC | CASSGNQLAGKFF | NA | TRBJ2-1 | TRBD2 | TRBV6-1
TGCGCCAGCAAACGGGAGGGCGATGACAATGAGCAGTTCTTC | CASKREGDDNEQFF | NA | TRBJ2-1 | TRBD2 | TRBV5-1
TGTGCCAGCAGCGGCCCGGGGCCCCAGCATTTT | CASSGPGPQHF | NA | TRBJ1-5 | NA | TRBV28
TGTGCCAGCAGCTTGGGGCTAGCGGGGGGGCAAGGAGAGACCCAGTACTTC | CASSLGLAGGQGETQYF | NA | TRBJ2-5 | TRBD2 | TRBV5-8
TGTGCCAGCAGTGGGGGGACTAGCGGGAGGCGGGGGAATGAGCAGTTCTTC | CASSGGTSGRRGNEQFF | NA | TRBJ2-1 | TRBD2 | TRBV27
TGTGCCATCAGGGGGACAGGCGGTAACACTGAAGCTTTCTTT | CAIRGTGGNTEAFF | NA | TRBJ1-1 | TRBD1 | TRBV10-3
TGTGCCAGCAGCCAGAGCGGGAGAGGGGCAGATACGCAGTATTTT | CASSQSGRGADTQYF | NA | TRBJ2-3 | TRBD2 | TRBV28
TGTGCCAGCACCCATGCGGGGGGGCCGCACATTCAGTACTTC | CASTHAGGPHIQYF | NA | TRBJ2-4 | TRBD2 | TRBV28
TGTGCCAGCAGCTTATGGGGGGCGACAGGGATCGGGTCAGGCGAGCAGTACTTC | CASSLWGATGIGSGEQYF | NA | TRBJ2-7 | NA | TRBV7-9
TGTGCCAGCAGTCCCTCAGGGTTTCGCGCCCGCTATCAGCCCCAGCATTTT | CASSPSGFRARYQPQHF | once | TRBJ1-5 | NA | TRBV28
TGTGCCAGCTCGCCAGACTACCGGGCTACTAATGAAAAACTGTTTTTT | CASSPDYRATNEKLFF | once | TRBJ1-4 | NA | TRBV18
TGTGCCAGCAGTGAAGAGGGGGACGGCGAACTCCCGGGACTCGCGGGGGGGCCAGAGGAGCAGTTCTTC | CASSEEGDGELPGLAGGPEEQFF | NA | TRBJ2-1 | TRBD2 | TRBV2
TGTGCCAGCAGTTATCCGGGAGGTACGCAGTATTTT | CASSYPGGTQYF | NA | TRBJ2-3 | TRBD2 | TRBV7-2
TGTGCCACCAGCAGCCTCGACAGGACTGGCTACACCTTC | CATSSLDRTGYTF | NA | TRBJ1-2 | NA | TRBV15
TGTGCCTCTTCGTTGACTAGCGGGAGAACAGATACGCAGTATTTT | CASSLTSGRTDTQYF | NA | TRBJ2-3 | TRBD2 | TRBV30
TGTGCCAGCTCACCCTCGGTGGGGGGGGACTACGAGCAGTACTTC | CASSPSVGGDYEQYF | NA | TRBJ2-7 | TRBD2 | TRBV18
TGTGCTAGTGGTTTGGCCAGGGGACCAGGACAGGGTAGCTCTGGGGCCAACGTCCTGACTTTC | CASGLARGPGQGSSGANVLTF | NA | TRBJ2-6 | TRBD1 | TRBV12-5
TGCGCCAGCAGCTTAGGGACAGGTTTCTCCTACGAGCAGTACTTC | CASSLGTGFSYEQYF | NA | TRBJ2-7 | TRBD1 | TRBV5-1
TGTGCCAGCAGTCCGGGACAGGGGGCGAGCTACACCTTC | CASSPGQGASYTF | NA | TRBJ1-2 | TRBD1 | TRBV6-4
TGCGCCAGCAGCCCCCAGACAGGGGGCTTAGGCACAGATACGCAGTATTTT | CASSPQTGGLGTDTQYF | NA | TRBJ2-3 | TRBD1 | TRBV5-1
TGTGCCTGGTCGGGACAGGGGAATCAGCCCCAGCATTTT | CAWSGQGNQPQHF | NA | TRBJ1-5 | TRBD1 | TRBV30
TGCGCCAGCAGCCCACAGGGGGCTAATCAGCCCCAGCATTTT | CASSPQGANQPQHF | once | TRBJ1-5 | TRBD1 | TRBV4-1
TGTGCCAGCTCCCTCGGGGAGGGCCGTGGCTACACCTTC | CASSLGEGRGYTF | NA | TRBJ1-2 | NA | TRBV18
TGTGCCAGCACTCTATTACAGGGGGCGAATACGCAGTATTTT | CASTLLQGANTQYF | NA | TRBJ2-3 | TRBD1 | TRBV5-6
TGTGCCAGCAGCTTAGTGACAGGCACTGAAGCTTTCTTT | CASSLVTGTEAFF | NA | TRBJ1-1 | NA | TRBV7-8
TGTGCCAGCAGTGAAAGGGAGGCGGGACAGAGTCTCTATGGCTACACCTTC | CASSEREAGQSLYGYTF | once | TRBJ1-2 | TRBD1 | TRBV6-1
TGTGCCAGCAGTTTCGTCCCGATGGGCAGTGGCTACACCTTC | CASSFVPMGSGYTF | NA | TRBJ1-2 | NA | TRBV27
TGCGCCAGCAGCCAAGATGGGCAGGGCAATCAGCCCCAGCATTTT | CASSQDGQGNQPQHF | NA | TRBJ1-5 | NA | TRBV4-1
TGTGCCAGCAGCCAATCGGTTTTCTATGGCTACACCTTC | CASSQSVFYGYTF | NA | TRBJ1-2 | NA | TRBV3-1/TRBV3-2
TGTGCCAGCAGTACTCGACAGGGACGTAAAGAGCAGTTCTTC | CASSTRQGRKEQFF | NA | TRBJ2-1 | TRBD1 | TRBV6-5
TGTGCCAGCAGCCCCTTACCAGGTGTTGGGACAGGGGGCGCCGGGGAGCTGTTTTTT | CASSPLPGVGTGGAGELFF | NA | TRBJ2-2 | TRBD1 | TRBV6-2/TRBV6-3